These 4 T cell receptor beta chains were sequenced from one sample in a study of T cells in Graves' hyperthyroidism and ophthalmopathy. From RNA transcripts, TCR beta CDR3 regions were amplified. HTBI primers drove first-round RT-PCR of the TCR CDR3. TCRdb independently ran MiXCR on the multiplex PCR reads; one entry per CDR3 protein. The table has 490,000 or so distinct CDR3 sequences, 20% to 25% seen once. Source material: blood. Source of these receptors: a woman in her 70s with Graves' ophthalmopathy.

This clonotype was counted a few times. The chain is built from TRBV28 and TRBJ1-1; possible D gene TRBD1, 5 bases. CDR1 and CDR2 from the germline V gene are MDHEN and SYDVKM. The CDR3 is made up of 13 amino acids. V gave up 7 bases and J gave up 3 bases, with 12 bases separating them. CDR3 in amino acids: CASTSGLYTEAFF. The CDR3 coding sequence is TGTGCCAGCACTTCGGGGCTGTACACTGAAGCTTTCTTT.

The chain employs TRBV5-1 and TRBJ2-2; a possible D gene is TRBD2 (6 bases). CDR1 is SGHRS, CDR2 YFSETQ, per germline. Trimming cost V 6 bases and J 2 bases, with 11 bases left between them. This CDR3 contains 14 residues. DNA of the CDR3: TGCGCCAGCAACCAGGCGGGAAACACCGGGGAGCTGTTTTTT. This translates into CASNQAGNTGELFF. The full variable domain, its missing parts supplied by reference TRBV5-1 and TRBJ2-2, is KAGVTQTPRYLIKTRGQQVTLSCSPISGHRSVSWYQQTPGQGLQFLFEYFSETQRNKGNFPGRFSGRQFSNSRSEMNVSTLELGDSALYLCASNQAGNTGELFFGEGSRLTVL.

The table lists this clonotype with a few counts. The chain joins TRBV18 to TRBJ1-1; D not resolved. Germline values: CDR1 KGHSH, CDR2 LQKENI. V was cut by 8 bases and J by 5 bases, with 12 bases left in between. CDR3 length: 12 residues. This CDR3 is CASHIAGTEAFF. The CDR3 coding sequence is TGTGCCAGCCACATCGCCGGAACTGAAGCTTTCTTT.

CDR3 DNA sequence: TGCAGCGTTGCCCAGACTAGCGCTCCCTACGAGCAGTACTTC. Its translation: CSVAQTSAPYEQYF. The V call is TRBV29-1, the J call TRBJ2-7, with 8 bases lining up with TRBD2. CDR3 length: 14 amino acids. Losses at the gene ends were 4 bases for V and 2 bases for J; bases not matched to a gene: 7. Germline values: CDR1 SQVTM, CDR2 ANQGSEA.